The 30 T cell receptor beta chains below were found in one sample sequenced in a study of identical twins. MiXCR, applied by TCRdb to the 5' RACE reads, yields one record per CDR3 protein. Of fewer than 800,000 distinct CDR3 sequences in the sample, less than 9% are singletons; the top ten hold over 1.5%. These data were also reused for a study on yellow fever vaccine responses in identical twins.

Source material: PBMCs. These receptors all come from a young woman in good health.

V and J are TRBV12-3 or TRBV12-4 and TRBJ2-1, with a possible D match to TRBD2 (7 bases). V dropped 10 bases and J dropped 0 bases, with 22 bases sitting between them. The CDR3 totals 17 residues. This CDR3 reads CAIDKRGGALSYNEQFF. The CDR3 nucleotides are TGTGCCATCGACAAGAGGGGGGGGGCCCTCTCCTACAATGAGCAGTTCTTC.

The J gene is TRBJ2-7, the V gene TRBV6-1; either TRBD1 or TRBD2 may supply D (5 bases each). This CDR3 has 13 amino acids. Trimming took off 4 bases at V and 3 bases at J, with 10 bases between the two ends. Germline V gives CDR1 MNHNS, CDR2 SASEGT. The CDR3 is CASSAVGGYEQYV. The CDR3 coding sequence is TGTGCCAGCAGTGCGGTTGGGGGCTACGAGCAGTACGTC.

This clonotype was counted many times. This chain connects TRBV7-2 to TRBJ2-4; D gene ambiguous. Germline CDR1 and CDR2: SGHTA and FQGNSA. The CDR3 contains 13 residues. V was shortened by 6 bases and J by 8 bases, with 14 bases between the two germline ends. The CDR3 sequence is CASRRSGWDIQYF. The DNA for the CDR3 is TGTGCCAGCAGGCGATCGGGTTGGGACATTCAGTACTTC.

This clonotype was counted only a few times. V is TRBV24-1 and J is TRBJ2-2; maybe TRBD1 (6 bases). V was cut by 1 base and J by 6 bases, with 14 bases left in between. There are 16 residues in the CDR3. From germline, CDR1 is KGHDR and CDR2 SFDVKD. The CDR3 here is CATSDFSDTGSGELFF. The CDR3 nucleotides read TGTGCCACCAGTGATTTCTCTGACACAGGGTCCGGGGAGCTGTTTTTT.

This clonotype was observed many times. The rearrangement uses TRBV5-1 and TRBJ2-1, with 7 nucleotides matching TRBD2. Germline V gene lookup returns CDR1 SGHRS and CDR2 YFSETQ. The CDR3 covers 14 residues. The V segment lost 9 bases and the J segment 5 bases; nucleotides outside the gene matches: 11. CDR3 protein: CATSSREADNEQFF. As DNA, the CDR3 is TGCGCCACCTCAAGTCGGGAGGCGGACAATGAGCAGTTCTTC.

The chain employs TRBV14 and TRBJ1-2; a possible D gene is TRBD1 (5 bases). V was clipped by 3 bases and J by 8 bases, with 16 bases between them. Germline V gene sequence: CDR1 SGHDN, CDR2 FVKESK. This CDR3 region has 14 residues. The DNA for the CDR3 is TGTGCCAGCAGCCATTACCAGGGAGATTTGGGCTACACCTTC. Protein sequence: CASSHYQGDLGYTF.

This clonotype was observed a few times. This chain links TRBV14 with TRBJ2-4; the match to TRBD1 covers 11 bases. The junction had 11 bases not matched to a gene; V was cut back by 1 base and J by 0 bases. In germline, CDR1 is SGHDN, CDR2 FVKESK. The CDR3 sequence is 20 residues long. CDR3 bases: TGTGCCAGCAGCCAAGCAAGGGACAGGGGGAACGTCAAAGCCAAAAACATTCAGTACTTC. Amino acid sequence: CASSQARDRGNVKAKNIQYF.

The CDR3 sequence is CASSLGSGGKNIQYF. CDR3 sequence (DNA): TGTGCCAGCAGCTTAGGTTCAGGGGGCAAAAACATTCAGTACTTC. This chain uses TRBV11-2 with TRBJ2-4; TRBD1 agrees at 7 bases. J was trimmed by 3 bases and V by 1 base; bases with no gene match: 3. Germline lookup yields CDR1 SGHAT and CDR2 FQNNGV. This CDR3 spans 15 amino acids.

A few counts support this clonotype. V is TRBV6-5 and J is TRBJ1-1; D is perhaps TRBD1 (5 bases). Trimming removed 2 bases from V and 4 bases from J, with 11 bases in between. The CDR3 runs 14 residues. Per the germline V gene, CDR1 is MNHEY and CDR2 is SVGAGI. CDR3 DNA: TGTGCCAGCAGTTACGAGGGGAGAGGCACTGAAGCTTTCTTT. It specifies CASSYEGRGTEAFF.

This rearrangement joins TRBV7-9 to TRBJ1-6; TRBD1 agrees at 7 bases. This CDR3 region has 17 residues. Germline CDR1 reads SEHNR; CDR2 reads FQNEAQ (reference sequence). The trim removed 4 bases at V and 7 bases at J, leaving 13 bases unmatched. The CDR3 nucleotides read TGTGCCAGCAGCTCCGCCTATGCTGCAGGGGGAAATTCACCCCTCCACTTT. This encodes CASSSAYAAGGNSPLHF. The full variable domain, with the rest looked up from reference TRBV7-9 and TRBJ1-6, is DTGVSQNPRHKITKRGQNVTFRCDPISEHNRLYWYRQTLGQGPEFLTYFQNEAQLEKSRLLSDRFSAERPKGSFSTLEIQRTEQGDSAMYLCASSSAYAAGGNSPLHFGNGTRLTVT.

The chain uses TRBV20-1 and TRBJ2-3; D uncertain. Trimming shortened V by 2 bases and J by 2 bases, and 8 bases separated the two germline ends. The CDR3 sequence is 13 residues long. Germline CDR1 and CDR2: DFQATT and SNEGSKA (reference sequence). Here the CDR3 reads CSARRLNTDTQYF. Written as DNA, the CDR3 is TGCAGTGCTAGACGGCTTAACACAGATACGCAGTATTTT.

V usage is TRBV3-1 and J usage is TRBJ1-1, with TRBD1 matching over 11 bases. After removal of 2 bases from V and 6 bases from J, the junction contained 5 bases not matched to a gene. Germline lookup yields CDR1 LGHDT and CDR2 YNNKEL (reference sequence). CDR3 size: 15 residues. CDR3 DNA: TGTGCCAGCAGCCAAACACCGGACAGGGGGCCTGAAGCTTTCTTT. Translation gives CASSQTPDRGPEAFF.

This clonotype came up a few times. V is TRBV12-3 or TRBV12-4 and J is TRBJ2-7, with TRBD2 identical over 14 bases. CDR3 length equals 18 residues. Germline trimming cut 6 bases from V and 3 bases from J; bases unmatched to any gene: 13. The CDR3 DNA follows: TGTGCCAGCAGCGCCCACGGTGTCGGACTAGCGGGAGGCTACGAGCAGTACTTC. It encodes CASSAHGVGLAGGYEQYF.

This clonotype was detected only a few times. This rearrangement joins TRBV6-2 or TRBV6-3 to TRBJ2-6, with D unresolved. From germline, CDR1 is MNHEY and CDR2 SVGEGT. The CDR3 runs 13 residues. V lost 6 bases to trimming and J lost 1 base, with 4 bases between them. The CDR3 coding sequence is TGTGCCAGCAGAGAGTCTGGGGCCAACGTCCTGACTTTC. This encodes CASRESGANVLTF.

This clonotype has just a few counts. The genes are TRBV29-1 and TRBJ1-2, with 7 bases that match TRBD1. There are 12 residues in the CDR3. Trimming removed 7 bases from V and 4 bases from J; junction bases left unmatched: 6. CDR1 is SQVTM, CDR2 ANQGSEA, per germline. The CDR3 DNA sequence: TGCAGCGCCTGGACAGGACCCTATGGCTACACCTTC. It specifies CSAWTGPYGYTF.

There are many counts of this clonotype. The rearrangement uses TRBV29-1 and TRBJ2-5; no clear D gene. V was cut by 4 bases and J by 5 bases, with 14 bases left in between. CDR1 and CDR2 (germline): SQVTM, ANQGSEA. This CDR3 contains 13 residues. CDR3 region: CSVAWGNMETQYF. As DNA, the CDR3 is TGCAGCGTTGCGTGGGGAAACATGGAGACCCAGTACTTC.

The V gene is TRBV15, the J gene TRBJ2-2; D gene uncertain. With 4 bases removed from V and 3 bases from J, the gap between germline ends came to 6 bases. The CDR3 loop spans 13 amino acids. Looked up from germline, CDR1 is LNHNV and CDR2 is YYDKDF (reference sequence). CDR3 residues: CATSNWYTGELFF. Here the CDR3 DNA reads TGTGCCACCAGCAACTGGTACACCGGGGAGCTGTTTTTT.

In its sample, this clonotype was seen many times. In DNA form, the CDR3 reads TGCAGCGTTTCCCGACTAGCGGGAGCGTCCCGGGTTACGCAGTATTTT. This sequence encodes CSVSRLAGASRVTQYF. This chain links TRBV29-1 with TRBJ2-3, with TRBD2 matching 12 bases. Germline V lookup: CDR1 SQVTM, CDR2 ANQGSEA. The CDR3 runs to 16 residues. Germline trimming cut 5 bases from V and 8 bases from J; bases unmatched to any gene: 14.

This clonotype was seen a handful of times. The chain carries TRBV6-5 and TRBJ2-7; 7 nucleotides agree with TRBD2. The germline V gene encodes CDR1 MNHEY and CDR2 SVGAGI. V shed 2 bases and J 6 bases; nucleotides not matched to a gene: 10. The CDR3 is 15 amino acids. The CDR3 here is CASSYTVTGGSEQYF. The CDR3, as DNA: TGTGCCAGCAGTTACACCGTAACCGGGGGGTCCGAGCAGTACTTC.

This clonotype was seen a few times. This chain connects TRBV2 to TRBJ2-5; D might be TRBD1 (5 bases). Germline loops: CDR1 SNHLY, CDR2 FYNNEI. The CDR3 has 14 amino acids. Between the trimmed V and J ends, which lost 5 bases and 3 bases, there was a span of 13 bases. CDR3 in amino acids: CASSPQGFEETQYF. DNA for the CDR3: TGTGCCAGCAGTCCCCAGGGTTTCGAAGAGACCCAGTACTTC.

The rearrangement links TRBV18 to TRBJ2-7; 8 bases are shared with TRBD1. The CDR3 extends over 15 amino acids. The junction had 5 bases not matched to a gene; V was cut back by 0 bases and J by 4 bases. Per germline, CDR1 KGHSH and CDR2 LQKENI. DNA for the CDR3: TGTGCCAGCTCACCACCGAACAGGGGGTTTTACGAGCAGTACGTC. This gives the protein CASSPPNRGFYEQYV.

This clonotype has a handful of counts. J is TRBJ2-4 and V is TRBV12-3 or TRBV12-4, with D possibly matching TRBD2 (6 bases). This CDR3 comprises 14 residues. V lost 5 bases and J 5 bases, leaving 13 bases between the germline ends. CDR3 amino acids: CASSRQREQNIQYF. The CDR3 DNA is TGTGCCAGCAGTCGGCAACGGGAGCAAAACATTCAGTACTTC.

In this sample, this clonotype turned up once. The chain is built from TRBV5-4 and TRBJ2-3; 9 nucleotides agree with TRBD2. The ends lost 2 bases at V and 2 bases at J; junction bases unmatched: 6. Germline V gene data show CDR1 as SGHNT and CDR2 as YYREEE (reference sequence). The CDR3 contains 16 residues. The CDR3: CASSFGLATNTDTQYF. The CDR3 coding sequence is TGTGCCAGCAGCTTCGGACTAGCGACAAACACAGATACGCAGTATTTT.

This chain links TRBV5-1 with TRBJ1-2; D might be TRBD1 (6 bases). V was shortened by 5 bases and J by 4 bases, with 12 bases between the two germline ends. The CDR3 has 13 residues. Germline CDR1 reads SGHRS; CDR2 reads YFSETQ. CDR3 in DNA: TGCGCCAGCAGGGAGACAGGTGCCTATGGCTACACCTTC. This sequence encodes CASRETGAYGYTF.

This clonotype was seen a few times. This sequence joins TRBV2 and TRBJ1-1; 8 nucleotides agree with TRBD1. Germline-derived CDR1 and CDR2 are SNHLY and FYNNEI. J was trimmed by 5 bases and V by 7 bases; bases with no gene match: 6. The CDR3 has 13 residues. This CDR3 is CASKDREGTEAFF. Written as DNA, the CDR3 is TGTGCCAGCAAGGACAGGGAGGGAACTGAAGCTTTCTTT.

This clonotype was recorded at least ten times. CDR3 bases: TGCAGTGCTAGACCTTCCGGGACAGGGGTTAATAGCAATCAGCCCCAGCATTTT. This encodes CSARPSGTGVNSNQPQHF. V and J are TRBV20-1 and TRBJ1-5; 10 bases are shared with TRBD1. The germline V gene has CDR1 DFQATT and CDR2 SNEGSKA (reference sequence). The CDR3 contains 18 residues. The V segment lost 2 bases and the J segment 0 bases; nucleotides outside the gene matches: 10.

The sample holds many counts of this clonotype. This rearrangement joins TRBV29-1 to TRBJ2-1, with 10 bases aligning to TRBD2. The germline V gene encodes CDR1 SQVTM and CDR2 ANQGSEA. V lost 0 bases, J lost 6 bases, and 5 bases stayed unmatched. This CDR3 region has 15 residues. This CDR3 is CSVEEVLAGANEQFF. In DNA, the CDR3 is TGCAGCGTTGAAGAGGTCCTAGCGGGAGCCAATGAGCAGTTCTTC.

The rearrangement joins TRBV12-3 or TRBV12-4 to TRBJ2-7, with D perhaps TRBD1 (5 bases). CDR3 length: 13 residues. Trimming pared 2 bases from V and 3 bases from J, leaving 8 bases between. The CDR3 DNA reads TGTGCCAGCAGTTTAACAGGTTACTACGAGCAGTACGTC. Translating gives CASSLTGYYEQYV.

This clonotype has ten or more counts. The V and J genes are TRBV4-2 and TRBJ1-6; TRBD1 aligns across 7 bases. V shed 1 base, J shed 7 bases, and the junction held 7 bases outside the gene matches. This CDR3 is built from 16 residues. The germline V gene encodes CDR1 LGHNA and CDR2 YNFKEQ. The CDR3 reads CASSQGRQGGNSPLHF. In DNA, the CDR3 is TGTGCCAGCAGCCAAGGTCGACAGGGAGGAAATTCACCCCTCCACTTT.

This clonotype has ten or more counts. This chain links TRBV7-2 with TRBJ2-4; tentatively, D is TRBD1 (6 bases). The CDR3 is 15 residues long. Germline assignment: CDR1 SGHTA and CDR2 FQGNSA. V gave up 1 base and J gave up 5 bases, with 12 bases separating them. CDR3 in DNA: TGTGCCAGCAGCTTAGTTTCAGGGGTCCAAAACATTCAGTACTTC. Protein product: CASSLVSGVQNIQYF.